This T cell receptor beta chain was observed in a study of blood T cell repertoires in COVID-19. Study summary: Material from acute and convalescent COVID-19 was sourced from the United States, Italy and Spain.

The assay was immunoSEQ multiplex PCR, and TCRdb's table has in-frame clones only and misses some. Of about 170,000 clones listed, around nine tenths were seen once; the top ten hold 3% to 4%. Trimming took 7 bases from V and 6 from J; bases not matched to a gene: 10. This CDR3 comprises 15 residues. Germline V gene lookup returns CDR1 MNHEY and CDR2 SVGAGI. J is TRBJ2-1 and V is TRBV6-5; 9 bases match TRBD2. The sequence was obtained from a man in his late teens or twenties with active or convalescent COVID-19. Material: peripheral blood. In DNA, the CDR3 is TGTGCCAGCACTAGCGGGGTAACCCGGATCAATGAGCAGTTCTTC. This translates into CASTSGVTRINEQFF.